These 28 T cell receptor beta chains share one sample of origin, sequenced in a study of blood T cell repertoires in COVID-19. Measured with immunoSEQ multiplex PCR; TCRdb has only the in-frame clones, and not every one. The data show some 200,000 clones, 82% seen once. The sample comprised PBMCs or T cells enriched from blood (not recorded which). Receptor source: a man between 35 and 55 years old who had recovered from COVID-19.

The chain links TRBV14 to TRBJ2-1; weak D call: TRBD1 (5 bases). The CDR3 sequence is 16 residues long. From germline, CDR1 is SGHDN and CDR2 FVKESK. V dropped 7 bases and J dropped 0 bases, with 16 bases sitting between them. The CDR3 bases are TGTGCCAGCACCCCTTTTGGACAAAGCTCCTACAATGAGCAGTTCTTC. Translating gives CASTPFGQSSYNEQFF.

V gene TRBV18 combines with J gene TRBJ1-3; 7 bases fit TRBD1. CDR1 is KGHSH and CDR2 is LQKENI in the germline V gene. This CDR3 is built from 17 residues. The V and J ends lost 1 base and 0 bases, in that order; junction bases with no gene match: 6. This chain's CDR3 is CASSPRTGQTSGNTIYF. CDR3 DNA sequence: TGTGCCAGCTCACCACGAACGGGACAGACCTCTGGAAACACCATATATTTT.

The count of this clone is one. The chain couples TRBV3-1 (or the pseudogene TRBV3-2) to TRBJ1-6; D unresolved. Trimming shortened V by 4 bases and J by 8 bases, and 6 bases separated the two germline ends. Per the germline V gene, CDR1 is LGHDT and CDR2 is YNNKEL (reference sequence). The length of the CDR3 is 12 residues. In DNA form, the CDR3 reads TGTGCCAGCAGCCGGGGAGATTCACCCCTCCACTTT. It is translated as CASSRGDSPLHF.

The chain employs TRBV18 and TRBJ2-1; possibly TRBD1 for D (7 bases). This CDR3 comprises 15 residues. Germline loops: CDR1 KGHSH, CDR2 LQKENI. V lost 4 bases and J lost 9, with 19 bases in between. The CDR3 DNA follows: TGTGCCAGCTCACTTCAGGAGACAGGGAGGCTTGAGCAGTTCTTC. This codes for CASSLQETGRLEQFF.

This chain joins TRBV20-1 and TRBJ2-5; D is possibly TRBD1 (6 bases). The CDR3 is 14 residues long. Deletions cut 3 bases from V and 5 bases from J, with 16 bases between. The germline V gene encodes CDR1 DFQATT and CDR2 SNEGSKA (reference sequence). The CDR3 DNA sequence: TGCAGTGCTAGTTTCGGGACACGTAGGGAGACCCAGTACTTC. Its protein is CSASFGTRRETQYF.

The chain couples TRBV24-1 to TRBJ2-7, with D perhaps matching TRBD2 (6 bases). This CDR3 is built from 16 residues. Germline V lookup: CDR1 KGHDR, CDR2 SFDVKD. The V gene lost 3 bases and the J gene lost 1 base, with 15 bases spanning the gap. The CDR3 region is CATSDRESGGSYEQYF. The CDR3 bases are TGTGCCACCAGTGATCGGGAGAGTGGAGGATCCTACGAGCAGTACTTC.

This chain joins TRBV5-1 and TRBJ1-2; 8 nucleotides agree with TRBD1. J gave up 6 bases and V 0 bases, and 10 bases lay outside the gene matches. The CDR3 covers 16 residues. Germline lookup yields CDR1 SGHRS and CDR2 YFSETQ. The CDR3 region is CASSLVAGGEYDGYTF. CDR3 nucleotides: TGCGCCAGCAGCTTGGTGGCAGGGGGCGAGTACGATGGCTACACCTTC.

A note on this clone: Other nucleotide sequences from this sample produce the same CDR3. The J gene is TRBJ2-3, the V gene TRBV7-2, with D tentatively TRBD2 (5 bases). CDR3 length equals 14 residues. Germline V lookup: CDR1 SGHTA, CDR2 FQGNSA. V lost 0 bases and J 1 base, leaving 5 bases between the germline ends. CDR3 protein: CASSLARGTDTQYF. The CDR3 coding sequence is TGTGCCAGCAGCTTAGCGCGGGGCACAGATACGCAGTATTTT.

V usage is TRBV15 and J usage is TRBJ1-2, with 8 nucleotides matching TRBD1. The germline V gene has CDR1 LNHNV and CDR2 YYDKDF (reference sequence). V shed 0 bases, J shed 5 bases, and the junction held 11 bases outside the gene matches. CDR3 size: 17 residues. The CDR3 DNA is TGTGCCACCAGCAGAGATCCTGGACAGGGCCGGCGGTATGGCTACACCTTC. This translates into CATSRDPGQGRRYGYTF.

The chain recombines TRBV28 with TRBJ2-7, with a weak D call TRBD1 (6 bases). The ends were cut back, 4 bases at V and 4 bases at J, with 14 bases in the middle. CDR3 length: 14 amino acids. Germline CDR1 is MDHEN and CDR2 is SYDVKM. The CDR3 coding sequence is TGTGCCAGCAGTTCAGGGGCGTGGGATTACGAGCAGTACTTC. Its protein product is CASSSGAWDYEQYF.

The CDR3 sequence: CASSWTGTEDGYTF. The CDR3 DNA reads as TGTGCCAGCAGCTGGACCGGGACAGAGGATGGCTACACCTTC. The chain recombines TRBV5-6 with TRBJ1-2, with TRBD1 identical over 7 bases. The CDR3 has 14 residues. The V gene's germline CDR1 is SGHDT and CDR2 YYEEEE. Trimming cost V 3 bases and J 6 bases; bases outside gene matches: 8.

The genes are TRBV4-2 and TRBJ1-4, with 7 positions matching TRBD1. J was trimmed by 6 bases and V by 0 bases; bases with no gene match: 13. Per the germline V gene, CDR1 is LGHNA and CDR2 is YNFKEQ. This CDR3 spans 18 amino acids. The CDR3 here is CASSQDPSATGAYEKLFF. CDR3 nucleotide sequence: TGTGCCAGCAGCCAAGATCCGTCTGCTACAGGGGCCTATGAAAAACTGTTTTTT.

This chain connects TRBV2 to TRBJ2-7; 7 bases match TRBD1. CDR3 length: 14 residues. In germline, CDR1 is SNHLY, CDR2 FYNNEI. V lost 2 bases to trimming and J lost 4 bases; unmatched junction nucleotides: 5. In DNA form, the CDR3 reads TGTGCCAGCAGTGAATGGGGGACAGCTTACGAGCAGTACGTC. Translated, it gives CASSEWGTAYEQYV.

Only a few counts were recorded for this clone. This sequence joins TRBV11-2 and TRBJ2-1; possible D gene TRBD2, 6 bases. The germline CDR1 and CDR2 sequences are SGHAT and FQNNGV. The CDR3 loop spans 14 amino acids. With 4 bases removed from V and 4 bases from J, the gap between germline ends came to 11 bases. Written as DNA, the CDR3 is TGTGCCAGCAGCTGGGGCGGGAAATACAATGAGCAGTTCTTC. It encodes CASSWGGKYNEQFF.

For the CDR3, the DNA is TGTGCCAGCAGCGCCGGGGGGGTTTTGAACACTGAAGCTTTCTTT. Translating gives CASSAGGVLNTEAFF. The chain joins TRBV9 to TRBJ1-1, with TRBD1 as a possible D gene (5 bases). V was cut by 3 bases and J by 0 bases, with 12 bases left in between. CDR3 length equals 15 residues. CDR1 SGDLS and CDR2 YYNGEE come from the germline V gene.

V usage is TRBV13 and J usage is TRBJ1-1; D is unclear. The CDR3 loop spans 13 amino acids. Trimming left V 3 bases short and J 1 base short, with 6 bases between. Germline-derived CDR1 and CDR2 are PRHDT and FYEKMQ (reference sequence). The DNA of the CDR3 is TGTGCCAGCAGCTTGCGTGAGAACACTGAAGCTTTCTTT. Translated, it gives CASSLRENTEAFF. The full variable domain, rest sourced from reference TRBV13 and TRBJ1-1, is AAGVIQSPRHLIKEKRETATLKCYPIPRHDTVYWYQQGPGQDPQFLISFYEKMQSDKGSIPDRFSAQQFSDYHSELNMSSLELGDSALYFCASSLRENTEAFFGQGTRLTVV.

The rearrangement links TRBV7-2 to TRBJ1-6; D perhaps matches TRBD1 (6 bases). V lost 4 bases and J lost 6, with 10 bases in between. Germline assignment: CDR1 SGHTA and CDR2 FQGNSA. This CDR3 has 14 amino acids. The CDR3 is CASSSNRVNSPLHF. In DNA form, the CDR3 reads TGTGCCAGCAGCTCCAACAGGGTTAATTCACCCCTCCACTTT.

The V and J genes are TRBV6-5 and TRBJ1-1; no firm D call. This CDR3 comprises 16 residues. V was clipped by 0 bases and J by 1 base, with 12 bases between them. Germline assignment: CDR1 MNHEY and CDR2 SVGAGI. The CDR3: CASSYSLGRSNTEAFF. CDR3 nucleotides: TGTGCCAGCAGTTACTCGCTGGGGAGGTCGAACACTGAAGCTTTCTTT.

This clone has only a few counts. This sequence joins TRBV9 and TRBJ2-1, with 8 bases matching TRBD2. Germline V gives CDR1 SGDLS, CDR2 YYNGEE. The CDR3 length is 15 residues. V trimming: 1 base; J trimming: 10 bases; junction bases outside the gene matches: 10. Written as DNA, the CDR3 is TGTGCCAGCAGCGTAATGGAAACTAGCGGTGGCGAGCAGTTCTTC. It specifies CASSVMETSGGEQFF.

This chain connects TRBV19 to TRBJ1-1, with D unresolved. Looked up from germline, CDR1 is LNHDA and CDR2 is SQIVND (reference sequence). The CDR3 totals 11 residues. V was cut by 5 bases and J by 11 bases, with 12 bases left in between. The CDR3 nucleotides are TGTGCCAGTAGTGAGGGTAGATGGGCTTTCTTT. This codes for CASSEGRWAFF.

J is TRBJ2-2 and V is TRBV15; 8 nucleotides agree with TRBD1. CDR1 LNHNV and CDR2 YYDKDF come from the germline V gene (reference sequence). This CDR3 comprises 16 residues. Trimming removed 5 bases from V and 4 bases from J; junction bases left unmatched: 9. The CDR3 bases are TGTGCCACCAGCCCCGACAGGGGATCCTTCACCGGGGAGCTGTTTTTT. Amino acid sequence: CATSPDRGSFTGELFF.

V is TRBV7-9 and J is TRBJ2-7; 11 nucleotides line up with TRBD1. The CDR3 covers 16 residues. CDR1 SEHNR and CDR2 FQNEAQ come from the germline V gene (reference sequence). The junction had 8 bases not matched to a gene; V was cut back by 0 bases and J by 7 bases. The CDR3 spells CASSLAGTGGLREQYV. Here the CDR3 DNA reads TGTGCCAGCAGCTTAGCTGGGACAGGGGGATTAAGGGAGCAGTACGTC.

This clone appeared once. J is TRBJ1-1 and V is TRBV9; D remains ambiguous. The length of the CDR3 is 16 residues. Trimming removed 4 bases from V and 0 bases from J, with 16 bases in between. Germline V gene lookup returns CDR1 SGDLS and CDR2 YYNGEE. For the CDR3, the DNA is TGTGCCAGCAGCCTCGGACTTAATAGTATGAACACTGAAGCTTTCTTT. Amino acids: CASSLGLNSMNTEAFF.

The CDR3 DNA sequence: TGTGCCAGTAGTATAGATTTAGCCGGGACTTTAGTTTCTGAGCAGTTCTTC. Translation gives CASSIDLAGTLVSEQFF. This chain joins TRBV19 and TRBJ2-1; D might be TRBD2 (6 bases). Germline CDR1 reads LNHDA; CDR2 reads SQIVND (reference sequence). The CDR3 has 17 residues. Trimming cost V 0 bases and J 9 bases, with 21 bases left between them.

This clone was counted a single time. This sequence joins TRBV19 and TRBJ1-2, with D perhaps matching TRBD1 (5 bases). The ends were cut back, 8 bases at V and 2 bases at J, with 18 bases in the middle. CDR3 size: 15 residues. Germline V gene data show CDR1 as LNHDA and CDR2 as SQIVND (reference sequence). The CDR3 DNA reads TGTGCCAGTCAAGCGGGGCCATCCAGGAACTATGGCTACACCTTC. The encoded protein is CASQAGPSRNYGYTF.

The chain links TRBV6-5 to TRBJ1-2; tentative D call: TRBD1 (6 bases). Germline values: CDR1 MNHEY, CDR2 SVGAGI. Trimming left V 0 bases short and J 5 bases short, with 10 bases between. The length of the CDR3 is 14 residues. CDR3 DNA: TGTGCCAGCAGTTACTCCGGGACATCATATGGCTACACCTTC. Protein product: CASSYSGTSYGYTF.

DNA of the CDR3: TGCGCCAGCAGCTTGGCTAGCGGCTACGAGCAGTACTTC. It specifies CASSLASGYEQYF. The chain links TRBV5-1 to TRBJ2-7, with TRBD2 matching over 7 bases. There are 13 residues in the CDR3. The germline V gene encodes CDR1 SGHRS and CDR2 YFSETQ. J was trimmed by 3 bases and V by 0 bases; bases with no gene match: 0.

The V call is TRBV2, the J call TRBJ1-1; no firm D call. Germline lookup yields CDR1 SNHLY and CDR2 FYNNEI. Trimming pared 8 bases from V and 5 bases from J, leaving 15 bases between. The CDR3 runs 13 residues. CDR3 amino acids: CASLYRPSTEAFF. In DNA, the CDR3 is TGTGCCAGCCTTTATCGTCCTTCTACTGAAGCTTTCTTT. Full variable domain (remainder filled in from reference TRBV2 and TRBJ1-1): EPEVTQTPSHQVTQMGQEVILRCVPISNHLYFYWYRQILGQKVEFLVSFYNNEISEKSEIFDDQFSVERPDGSNFTLKIRSTKLEDSAMYFCASLYRPSTEAFFGQGTRLTVV.